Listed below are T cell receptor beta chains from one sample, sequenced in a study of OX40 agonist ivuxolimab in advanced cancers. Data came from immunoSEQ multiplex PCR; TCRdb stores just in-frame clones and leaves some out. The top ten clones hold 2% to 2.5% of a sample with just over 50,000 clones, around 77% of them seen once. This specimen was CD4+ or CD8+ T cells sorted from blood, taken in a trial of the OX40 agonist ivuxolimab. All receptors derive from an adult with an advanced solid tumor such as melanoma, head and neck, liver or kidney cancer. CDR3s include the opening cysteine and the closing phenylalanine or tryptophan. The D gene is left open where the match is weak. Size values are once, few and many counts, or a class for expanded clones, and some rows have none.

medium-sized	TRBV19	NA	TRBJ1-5	TGTGCCAGTAGCTCCAAAAGGTCTGGGAGCAATCAGCCCCAGCATTTT	CASSSKRSGSNQPQHF
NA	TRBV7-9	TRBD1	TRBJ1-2	TGTGCCAGCAGCTTAGGGGGACAGGGTCCCTATGGCTACACCTTC	CASSLGGQGPYGYTF
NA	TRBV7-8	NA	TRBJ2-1	TGTGCCAGCAGCTTATGGGATGAGCAGTTCTTC	CASSLWDEQFF
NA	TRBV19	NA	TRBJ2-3	TGTGCCAGTAGTATAAGGACTAGCACAGATACGCAGTATTTT	CASSIRTSTDTQYF
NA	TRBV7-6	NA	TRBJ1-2	TGTGCCAGCAGTCAAAATCGCGATGGGGGACTTTCCTTC	CASSQNRDGGLSF
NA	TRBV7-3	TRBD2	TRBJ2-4	TGTGCCAGCAGCTTAGACGCAGCGGGGAGGGGAGCCAAAAACATTCAGTACTTC	CASSLDAAGRGAKNIQYF
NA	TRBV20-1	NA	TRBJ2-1	TGCAGTGCTAGCCAGGGAAATGAGCAGTTCTTC	CSASQGNEQFF
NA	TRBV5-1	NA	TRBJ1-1	TGCGCCAGCAGCTTAAGGCATGAGAACACTGAAGCTTTCTTT	CASSLRHENTEAFF
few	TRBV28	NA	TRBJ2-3	TGTGCCAGCAGTCCGCAGAACCTTAAGCAGTATTTT	CASSPQNLKQYF
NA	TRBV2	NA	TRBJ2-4	TGTGCCAGCAGTGGATGGGCCAAAAACATTCAGTACTTC	CASSGWAKNIQYF
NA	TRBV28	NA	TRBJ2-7	TGTGCCAGCAGGATAGACAGTTCCTACGAGCAGTACTTC	CASRIDSSYEQYF
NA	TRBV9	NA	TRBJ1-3	TGTGCCAGCAGCGCTGACAGCTTATCCTCTGGAAACACCATATATTTT	CASSADSLSSGNTIYF
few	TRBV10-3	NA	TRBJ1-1	TGTGCCATCAGGGACACTCCAGGGGCTGAAGCTTTCTTT	CAIRDTPGAEAFF
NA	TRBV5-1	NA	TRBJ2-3	TGCGCCAGCAGCCCCGTACGCAGCCAGGGCCTCACGTATACGCAGTATTTT	CASSPVRSQGLTYTQYF
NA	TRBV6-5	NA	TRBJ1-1	TGTGCCAGCAGTTTTGCAGGGGCGAGCACTGAAGCTTTCTTT	CASSFAGASTEAFF
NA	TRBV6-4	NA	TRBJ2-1	TGTGCCAGCTCGGTAACTACTGCTAAGTTCTTC	CASSVTTAKFF
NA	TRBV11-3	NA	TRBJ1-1	TGTGCCAGCAGCTACAACAGGGTGAAGGGCACTGAAGCTTTCTTT	CASSYNRVKGTEAFF
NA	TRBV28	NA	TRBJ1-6	TGTGCCAGCAGTTTTCCGGGGGAAAATTCACCCCTCCACTTT	CASSFPGENSPLHF
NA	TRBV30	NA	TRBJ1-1	TGTGCCTGGATCCGAATAGGGTTGGGCACTGAAGCTTTCTTT	CAWIRIGLGTEAFF
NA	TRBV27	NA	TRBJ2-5	TGTGCCAGCAGGGGGTGGCCCCAAGAGACCCAGTACTTC	CASRGWPQETQYF
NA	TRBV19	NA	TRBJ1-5	TGTGCCAGTAGTATAGCCTGGGGGGCGGGCAATCAGCCCCAGCATTTT	CASSIAWGAGNQPQHF
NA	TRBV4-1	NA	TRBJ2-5	TGCGCCAGCAGCCAAGGGGTCCGGGAGACCCAGTACTTC	CASSQGVRETQYF
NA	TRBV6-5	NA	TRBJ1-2	TGTGCCAGCATTGGACAGCCCGCCTATGGCTACACCTTC	CASIGQPAYGYTF
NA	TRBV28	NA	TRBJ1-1	TGTGCCAGCAGTTCCCGACAGGCGGCGCTGGGAAGGGGGAACACTGAAGCTTTCTTT	CASSSRQAALGRGNTEAFF
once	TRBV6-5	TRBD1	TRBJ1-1	TGTGCCAGCAGCCGACAGGGGAGAAACACTGAAGCTTTCTTT	CASSRQGRNTEAFF
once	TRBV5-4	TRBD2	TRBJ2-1	TGTGCCAGCAGCTTGAGGATTATAGCGGGAGGCTCTGACAATGAGCAGTTCTTC	CASSLRIIAGGSDNEQFF
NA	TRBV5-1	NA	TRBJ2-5	TGCGCCAGCAGCTTTCAAGAGACCCAGTACTTC	CASSFQETQYF
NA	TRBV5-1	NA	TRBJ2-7	TGCGCCAGCAGCTTTGTCAGCTCCTACGAGCAGTACTTC	CASSFVSSYEQYF
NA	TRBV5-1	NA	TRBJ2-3	TGCGCCAGCAGCTTGGGGAGGCCTCCAGATACGCAGTATTTT	CASSLGRPPDTQYF
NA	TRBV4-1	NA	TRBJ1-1	TGCGCCAGCAGCCCCCTACTAAACACTGAAGCTTTCTTT	CASSPLLNTEAFF
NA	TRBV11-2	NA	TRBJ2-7	TGTGCCAGCAGCTCCACGGGCGGTTCCTACGAGCAGTACTTC	CASSSTGGSYEQYF
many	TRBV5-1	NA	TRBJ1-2	TGCGCCAGCAGCAGTGAGACAGCTAACTATGGCTACACCTTC	CASSSETANYGYTF